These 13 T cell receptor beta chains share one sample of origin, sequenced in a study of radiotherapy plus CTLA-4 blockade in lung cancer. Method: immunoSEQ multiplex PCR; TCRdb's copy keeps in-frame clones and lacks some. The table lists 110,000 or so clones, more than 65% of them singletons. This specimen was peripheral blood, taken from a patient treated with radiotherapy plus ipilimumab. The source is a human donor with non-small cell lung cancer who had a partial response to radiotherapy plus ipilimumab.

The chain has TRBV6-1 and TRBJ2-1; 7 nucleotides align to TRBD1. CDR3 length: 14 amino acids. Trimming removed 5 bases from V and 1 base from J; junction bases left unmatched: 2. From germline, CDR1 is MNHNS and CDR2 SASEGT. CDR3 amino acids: CASSPQGSYNEQFF. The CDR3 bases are TGTGCCAGCAGTCCACAGGGGTCCTACAATGAGCAGTTCTTC.

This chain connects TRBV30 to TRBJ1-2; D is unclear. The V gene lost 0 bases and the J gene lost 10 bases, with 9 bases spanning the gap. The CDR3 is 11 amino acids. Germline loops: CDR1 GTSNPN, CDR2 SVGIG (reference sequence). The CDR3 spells CAWSVVGVYTF. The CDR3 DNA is TGTGCCTGGAGTGTAGTGGGAGTCTACACCTTC.

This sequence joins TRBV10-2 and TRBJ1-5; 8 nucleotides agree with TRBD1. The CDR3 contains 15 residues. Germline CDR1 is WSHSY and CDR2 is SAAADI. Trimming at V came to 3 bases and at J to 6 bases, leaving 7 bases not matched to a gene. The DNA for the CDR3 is TGCGCCAGCAGTGATGGACAGGGCCTATTTCAGCCCCAGCATTTT. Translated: CASSDGQGLFQPQHF.

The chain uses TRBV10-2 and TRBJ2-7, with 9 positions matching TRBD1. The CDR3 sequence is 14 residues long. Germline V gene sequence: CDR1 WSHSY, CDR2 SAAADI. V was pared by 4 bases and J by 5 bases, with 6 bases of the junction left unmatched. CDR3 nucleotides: TGCGCCAGCAGTGGGGAGACAGGGGGAAACGAGCAGTACTTC. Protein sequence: CASSGETGGNEQYF.

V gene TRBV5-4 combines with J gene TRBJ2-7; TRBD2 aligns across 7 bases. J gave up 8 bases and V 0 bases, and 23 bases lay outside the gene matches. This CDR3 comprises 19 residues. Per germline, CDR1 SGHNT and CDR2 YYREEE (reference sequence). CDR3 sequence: CASSLGIVGGLDNPTKQYF. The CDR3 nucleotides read TGTGCCAGCAGCTTGGGGATTGTTGGAGGACTAGACAACCCTACGAAGCAGTACTTC.

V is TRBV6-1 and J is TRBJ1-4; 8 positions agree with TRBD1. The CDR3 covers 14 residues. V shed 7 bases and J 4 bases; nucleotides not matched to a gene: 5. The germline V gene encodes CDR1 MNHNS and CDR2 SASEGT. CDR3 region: CASNNRGGNEKLFF. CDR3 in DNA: TGTGCCAGCAATAACAGGGGGGGTAATGAAAAACTGTTTTTT.

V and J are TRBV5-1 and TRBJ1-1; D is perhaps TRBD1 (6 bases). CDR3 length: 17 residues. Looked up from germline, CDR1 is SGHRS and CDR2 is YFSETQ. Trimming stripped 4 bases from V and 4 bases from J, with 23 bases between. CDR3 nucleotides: TGCGCCAGCAGCATCGGACAGATTCGGGCCGAGGGCACTGAAGCTTTCTTT. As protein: CASSIGQIRAEGTEAFF.

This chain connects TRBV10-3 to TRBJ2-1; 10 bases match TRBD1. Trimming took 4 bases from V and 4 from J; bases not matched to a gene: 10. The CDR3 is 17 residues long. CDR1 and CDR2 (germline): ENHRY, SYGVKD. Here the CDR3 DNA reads TGTGCCATCAGTGGGCAGACAGGGGGCCGGGGGTACAATGAGCAGTTCTTC. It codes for CAISGQTGGRGYNEQFF.

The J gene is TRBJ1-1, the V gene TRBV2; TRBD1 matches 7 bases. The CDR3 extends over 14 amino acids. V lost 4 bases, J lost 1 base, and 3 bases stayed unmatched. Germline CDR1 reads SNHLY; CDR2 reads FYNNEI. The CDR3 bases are TGTGCCAGCAGTGTCGGACAGGCGAACACTGAAGCTTTCTTT. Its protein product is CASSVGQANTEAFF.

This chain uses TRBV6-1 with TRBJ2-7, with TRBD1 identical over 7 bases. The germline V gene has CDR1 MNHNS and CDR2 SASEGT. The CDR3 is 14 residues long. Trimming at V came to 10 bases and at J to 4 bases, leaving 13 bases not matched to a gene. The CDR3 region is CATTPEGALYEQYF. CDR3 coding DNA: TGTGCCACAACACCAGAGGGGGCTCTTTACGAGCAGTACTTC.

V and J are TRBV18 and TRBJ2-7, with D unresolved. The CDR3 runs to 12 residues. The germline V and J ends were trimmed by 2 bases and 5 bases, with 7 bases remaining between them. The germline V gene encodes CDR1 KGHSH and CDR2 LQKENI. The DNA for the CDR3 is TGTGCCAGCTCACCATCAACAGACGAGCAGTACTTC. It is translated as CASSPSTDEQYF.

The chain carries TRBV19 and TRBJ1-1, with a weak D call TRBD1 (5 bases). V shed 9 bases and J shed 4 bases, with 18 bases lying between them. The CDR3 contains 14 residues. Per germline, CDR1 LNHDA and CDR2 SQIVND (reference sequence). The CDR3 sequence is CASTPGGDGTEAFF. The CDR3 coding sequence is TGTGCCAGCACTCCCGGGGGGGACGGCACTGAAGCTTTCTTT.

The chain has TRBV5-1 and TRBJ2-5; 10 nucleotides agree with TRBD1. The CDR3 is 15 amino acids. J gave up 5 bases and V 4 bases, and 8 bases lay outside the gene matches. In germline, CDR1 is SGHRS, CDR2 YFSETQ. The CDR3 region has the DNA TGCGCCAGCAGCACCAGACAGGGGGCGGGGGAGACCCAGTACTTC. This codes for CASSTRQGAGETQYF.